This is a list of T cell receptor beta chains from one sample in a study of technical replicates of blood from a handful of donors. Generated by immunoSEQ multiplex PCR, the TCRdb table keeps only in-frame clones and is missing some. The data contain about 80,000 clones, around 94% of them singletons. Sequences were obtained from T cells isolated from PBMCs. The receptors were gathered from a human donor in good health. The conserved cysteine and the conserved F or W are not part of the CDR3 here. Each record gives: V gene, CDR3 protein.

TRBV10-2 ASSGALYNEQF
TRBV28 ASIPAGGSTEAF
TRBV7-2 ASSLRTGEAF
TRBV7-8 ASSFGYGYT
TRBV20-1 SASQGVGYT
TRBV6-1 ASSEATSGGYT
TRBV15 ATSLKGTSYEQY
TRBV29-1 SVEQGQNTGELF
TRBV28 ASRKQGSHGNTIY
TRBV9 ASSVGLAGEETQY
TRBV13 ASSLRRLGQGGLTEAF
TRBV15 ATEGRRTEAF
TRBV29-1 SVEVSGGNTEAF
TRBV18 ASSQDRESTEAF
TRBV11-3 ASSWTSGLLGTDTQY
TRBV5-1 ASSPGDSYEQY
TRBV11-3 ASSFSSYNEQF
TRBV6-1 ASSAQFTGELF
TRBV6-5 ASSLYDSPDTQY
TRBV10-3 AISQLVDNEQF
TRBV5-6 ASTVGQGKEQY
TRBV10-1 ASSDGLAGVRTDTQY
TRBV6-5 ASSFMGPPSYEQY
TRBV25-1 ASSGTGGETQY
TRBV4-3 ASSQGRQAANTGELF
TRBV27 ASSLAGGIGNQPQH
TRBV21-1 ASSKARAAGGYT
TRBV2 ASSPLAGVTYEQY
TRBV5-4 ASFGTGPGELF
TRBV4-1 ASSQVIAGGATGELF
TRBV21-1 ASEGSGELF
TRBV11-2 ASSLVSPGQETQY
TRBV7-2 ASSLGLAAGVINTGELF
TRBV19 ASSTGQGRSYEQY
TRBV27 ASGGMETQY
TRBV30 AWTMNRGLGNTIY
TRBV30 AWSVRAGGEQF
TRBV5-6 ASSVQEQEAF
TRBV10-3 AISESSGNYYNEQF
TRBV5-1 ASRSPADPLGANVLT
TRBV5-1 ASSPGLAGVGETQY
TRBV27 ASSLEGATDTQY
TRBV7-3 ASSYGIGGGETQY
TRBV6-1 ASSRDRFYQPQH
TRBV7-3 ASSSLIHIGQPQH
TRBV7-9 ASSSKGQADYEQY
TRBV9 ASSVVGDNEKLF
TRBV6-4 ASSEPGLTFYEQY
TRBV13 ASSPAIGSWNTEAF
TRBV2 ASSRGADTQY
TRBV5-1 ASSFISLTGNEQF
TRBV11-2 ASTQSGGGTDTQY